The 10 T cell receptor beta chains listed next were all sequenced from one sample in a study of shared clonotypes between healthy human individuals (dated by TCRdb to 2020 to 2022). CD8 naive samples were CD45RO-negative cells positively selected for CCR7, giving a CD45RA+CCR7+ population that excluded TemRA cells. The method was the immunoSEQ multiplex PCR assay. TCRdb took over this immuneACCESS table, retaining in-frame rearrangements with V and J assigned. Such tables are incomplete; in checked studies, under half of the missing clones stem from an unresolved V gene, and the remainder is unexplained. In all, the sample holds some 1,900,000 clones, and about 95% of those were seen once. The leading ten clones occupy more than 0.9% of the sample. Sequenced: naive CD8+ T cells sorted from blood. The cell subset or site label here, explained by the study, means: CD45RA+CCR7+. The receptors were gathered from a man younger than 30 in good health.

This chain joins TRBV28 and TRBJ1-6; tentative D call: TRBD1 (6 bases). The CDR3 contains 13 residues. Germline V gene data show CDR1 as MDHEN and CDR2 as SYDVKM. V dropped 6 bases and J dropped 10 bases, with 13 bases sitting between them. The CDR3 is CASSLDSGSPLHF. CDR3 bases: TGTGCCAGCAGCCTGGACAGCGGGTCACCCCTCCACTTT.

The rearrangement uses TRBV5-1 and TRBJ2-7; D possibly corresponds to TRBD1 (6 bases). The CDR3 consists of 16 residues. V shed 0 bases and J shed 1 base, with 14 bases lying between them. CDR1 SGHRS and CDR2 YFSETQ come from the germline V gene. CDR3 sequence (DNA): TGCGCCAGCAGCTTGGATTACGGGACACTTTCCTACGAGCAGTACTTC. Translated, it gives CASSLDYGTLSYEQYF.

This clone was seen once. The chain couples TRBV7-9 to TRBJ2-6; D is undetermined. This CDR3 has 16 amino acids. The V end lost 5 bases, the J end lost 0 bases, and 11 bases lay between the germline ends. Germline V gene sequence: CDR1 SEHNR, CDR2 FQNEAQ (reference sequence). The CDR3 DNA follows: TGTGCCAGCAGCCTGCCGCCCGACTCTGGGGCCAACGTCCTGACTTTC. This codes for CASSLPPDSGANVLTF.

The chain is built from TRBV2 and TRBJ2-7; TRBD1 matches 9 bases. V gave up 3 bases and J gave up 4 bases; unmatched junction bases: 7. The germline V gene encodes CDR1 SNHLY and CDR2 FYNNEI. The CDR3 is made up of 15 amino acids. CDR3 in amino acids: CASSDWTGASYEQYF. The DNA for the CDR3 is TGTGCCAGCAGTGATTGGACAGGGGCGTCATACGAGCAGTACTTC.

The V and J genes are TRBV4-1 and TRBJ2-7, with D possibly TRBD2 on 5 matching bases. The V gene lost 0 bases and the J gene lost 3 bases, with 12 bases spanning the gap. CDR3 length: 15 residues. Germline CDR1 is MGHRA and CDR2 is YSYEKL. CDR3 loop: CASSQDPAEGYEQYF. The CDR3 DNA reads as TGCGCCAGCAGCCAAGATCCAGCGGAAGGCTACGAGCAGTACTTC.

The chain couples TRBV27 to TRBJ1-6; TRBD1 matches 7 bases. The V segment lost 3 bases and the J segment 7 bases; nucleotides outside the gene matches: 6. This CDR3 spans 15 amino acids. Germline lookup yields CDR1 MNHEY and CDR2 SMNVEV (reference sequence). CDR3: CASSFSKGANSPLHF. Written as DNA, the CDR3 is TGTGCCAGCAGTTTTAGTAAGGGGGCGAATTCACCCCTCCACTTT.

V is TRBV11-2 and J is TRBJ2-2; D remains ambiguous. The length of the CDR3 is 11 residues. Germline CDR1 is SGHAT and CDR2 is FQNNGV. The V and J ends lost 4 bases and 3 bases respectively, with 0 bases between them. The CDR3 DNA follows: TGTGCCAGCAGCTACACCGGGGAGCTGTTTTTT. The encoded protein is CASSYTGELFF.

CDR3 bases: TGTGCCAGCAGTGAAGGTGGGGGGCGGTACGAGCAGTACTTC. Translating gives CASSEGGGRYEQYF. V and J are TRBV6-1 and TRBJ2-7; D may be TRBD1 or TRBD2 (6 bases each). Germline V gives CDR1 MNHNS, CDR2 SASEGT. Trimming shortened V by 1 base and J by 4 bases, and 11 bases separated the two germline ends. This CDR3 is built from 14 residues.

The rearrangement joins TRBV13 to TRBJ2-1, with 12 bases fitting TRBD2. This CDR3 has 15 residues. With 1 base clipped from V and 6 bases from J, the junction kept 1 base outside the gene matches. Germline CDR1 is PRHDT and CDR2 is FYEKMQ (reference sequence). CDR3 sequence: CASSLETSGGNEQFF. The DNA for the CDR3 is TGTGCCAGCAGCTTAGAGACTAGCGGGGGCAATGAGCAGTTCTTC.

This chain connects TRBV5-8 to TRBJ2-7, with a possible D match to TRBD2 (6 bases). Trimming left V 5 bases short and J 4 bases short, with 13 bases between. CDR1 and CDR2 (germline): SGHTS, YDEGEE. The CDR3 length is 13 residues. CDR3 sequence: CASRLWGDYEQYF. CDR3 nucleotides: TGTGCCAGCAGGTTGTGGGGGGATTACGAGCAGTACTTC.